The T cell receptor beta chain described here comes from a study of glioma-infiltrating T cells after dendritic cell vaccination. Looked up from germline, CDR1 is SGHVS and CDR2 is FQNEAQ. The CDR3 runs 16 residues. V was cut by 5 bases and J by 0 bases, with 17 bases left in between. Assay used: immunoSEQ multiplex PCR; TCRdb lists only in-frame clones, some missing. The sample includes approximately 100,000 clones, about four fifths of them seen just once. The specimen was blood, collected before dendritic cell vaccination. The sequence was obtained from a human donor with glioblastoma. The rearrangement joins TRBV7-8 to TRBJ2-7; D not resolved. CDR3 DNA sequence: TGTGCCAGCAGCCCCCTCCCCGTGAGGCGCTCCTACGAGCAGTACTTC. The encoded protein is CASSPLPVRRSYEQYF.